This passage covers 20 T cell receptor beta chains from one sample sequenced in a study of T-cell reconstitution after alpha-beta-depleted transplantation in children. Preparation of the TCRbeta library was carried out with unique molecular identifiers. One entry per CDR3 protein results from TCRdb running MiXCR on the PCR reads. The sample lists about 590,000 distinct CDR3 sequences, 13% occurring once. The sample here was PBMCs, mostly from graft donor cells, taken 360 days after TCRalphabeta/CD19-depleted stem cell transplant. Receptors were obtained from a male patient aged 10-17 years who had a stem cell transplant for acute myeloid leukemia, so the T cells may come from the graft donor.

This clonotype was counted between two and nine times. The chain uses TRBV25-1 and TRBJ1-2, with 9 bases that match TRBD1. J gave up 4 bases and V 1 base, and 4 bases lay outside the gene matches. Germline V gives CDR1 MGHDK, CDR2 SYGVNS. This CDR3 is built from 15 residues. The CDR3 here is CASSEWDRERYGYTF. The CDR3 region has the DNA TGTGCCAGCAGTGAATGGGACAGGGAACGCTATGGCTACACCTTC.

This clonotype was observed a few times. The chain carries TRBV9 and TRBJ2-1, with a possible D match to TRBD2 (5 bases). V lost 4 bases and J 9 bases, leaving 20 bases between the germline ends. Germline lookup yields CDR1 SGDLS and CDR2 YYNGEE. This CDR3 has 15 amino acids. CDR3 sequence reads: CASSPQLVQPAEQFF. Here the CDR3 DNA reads TGTGCCAGCAGCCCTCAACTAGTACAACCCGCTGAGCAGTTCTTC.

For the CDR3, the DNA is TGCAGCGTTGGGGGGAGGGGTCTTCCCGGGGAGACCCAGTACTTC. Translation: CSVGGRGLPGETQYF. J is TRBJ2-5 and V is TRBV29-1, with 7 bases fitting TRBD2. Germline lookup yields CDR1 SQVTM and CDR2 ANQGSEA. Germline trimming cut 4 bases from V and 5 bases from J; bases unmatched to any gene: 13. There are 15 residues in the CDR3.

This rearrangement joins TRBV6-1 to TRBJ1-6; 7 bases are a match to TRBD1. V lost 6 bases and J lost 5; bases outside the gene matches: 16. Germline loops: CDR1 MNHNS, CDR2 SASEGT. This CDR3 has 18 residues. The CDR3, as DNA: TGTGCCAGCAGCGCTAGGACAGGCATTCCCATCCATAATTCACCCCTCCACTTT. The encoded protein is CASSARTGIPIHNSPLHF.

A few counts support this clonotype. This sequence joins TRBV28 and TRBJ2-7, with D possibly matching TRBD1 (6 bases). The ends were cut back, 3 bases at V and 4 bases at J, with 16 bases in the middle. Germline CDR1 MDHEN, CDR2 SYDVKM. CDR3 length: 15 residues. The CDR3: CASSFPGTQGYEQYF. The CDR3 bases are TGTGCCAGCAGTTTTCCCGGGACCCAGGGGTACGAGCAGTACTTC.

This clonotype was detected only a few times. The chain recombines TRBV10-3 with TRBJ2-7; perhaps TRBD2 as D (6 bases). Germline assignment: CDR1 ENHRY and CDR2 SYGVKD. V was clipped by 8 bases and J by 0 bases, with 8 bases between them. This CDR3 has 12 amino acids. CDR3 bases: TGTGCCATCGCGGGAAGCTCCTACGAGCAGTACTTC. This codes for CAIAGSSYEQYF.

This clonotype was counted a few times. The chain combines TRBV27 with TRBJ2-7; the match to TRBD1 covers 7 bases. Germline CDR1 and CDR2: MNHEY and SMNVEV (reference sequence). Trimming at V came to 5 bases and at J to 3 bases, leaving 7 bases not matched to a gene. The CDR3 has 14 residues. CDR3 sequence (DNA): TGTGCCAGCAGTGGGGACAGATTTTACTACGAGCAGTACTTC. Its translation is CASSGDRFYYEQYF.

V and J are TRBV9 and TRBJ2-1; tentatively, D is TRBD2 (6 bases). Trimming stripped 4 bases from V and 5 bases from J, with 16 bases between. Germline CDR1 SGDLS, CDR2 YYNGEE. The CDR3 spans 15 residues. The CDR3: CASSLTSNLNNEQFF. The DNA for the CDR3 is TGTGCCAGCAGCCTAACTAGCAACCTAAACAATGAGCAGTTCTTC.

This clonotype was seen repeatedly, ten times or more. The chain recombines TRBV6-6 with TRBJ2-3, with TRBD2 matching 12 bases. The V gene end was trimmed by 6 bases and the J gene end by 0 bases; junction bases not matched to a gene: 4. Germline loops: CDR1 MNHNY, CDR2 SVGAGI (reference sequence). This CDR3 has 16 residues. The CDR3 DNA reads TGTGCCAGCAGCACTAGCGGGGGGTTTAGCACAGATACGCAGTATTTT. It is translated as CASSTSGGFSTDTQYF.

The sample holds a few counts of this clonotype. In DNA form, the CDR3 reads TGTGCCGCACTAGCGGGGTCCGCTTACAATGAGCAGTTCTTC. The encoded protein is CAALAGSAYNEQFF. The chain uses TRBV6-2 or TRBV6-3 and TRBJ2-1, with 10 bases identical to TRBD2. Germline CDR1 is MNHEY and CDR2 is SVGEGT. CDR3 length equals 14 residues. The junction had 8 bases not matched to a gene; V was cut back by 11 bases and J by 4 bases.

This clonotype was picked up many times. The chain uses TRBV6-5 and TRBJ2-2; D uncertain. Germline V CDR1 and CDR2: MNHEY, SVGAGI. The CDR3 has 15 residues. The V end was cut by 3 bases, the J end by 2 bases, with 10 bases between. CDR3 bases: TGTGCCAGCAGTTATTATGGCGGTAACACCGGGGAGCTGTTTTTT. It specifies CASSYYGGNTGELFF.

The CDR3 is CASSYSMTGGYRNEQYF. The DNA of the CDR3 is TGTGCCAGCAGTTACTCGATGACAGGGGGGTATCGGAACGAGCAGTACTTC. The genes are TRBV6-2 or TRBV6-3 and TRBJ2-7; 9 bases are shared with TRBD1. Germline values: CDR1 MNHEY, CDR2 SVGEGT. Germline trimming cut 0 bases from V and 5 bases from J; bases unmatched to any gene: 11. The CDR3 contains 17 residues.

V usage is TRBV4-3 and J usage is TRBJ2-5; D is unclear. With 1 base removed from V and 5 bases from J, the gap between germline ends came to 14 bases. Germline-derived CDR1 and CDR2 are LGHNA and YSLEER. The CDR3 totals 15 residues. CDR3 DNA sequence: TGCGCCAGCAGCCAAGGTGTAGGGATTGAGGAGACCCAGTACTTC. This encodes CASSQGVGIEETQYF.

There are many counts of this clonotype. The CDR3 spells CASTNSREGTDTQYF. The CDR3 DNA sequence: TGTGCCAGCACCAACTCGAGGGAGGGCACAGATACGCAGTATTTT. This chain connects TRBV7-9 to TRBJ2-3, with a tentative D call TRBD2 (6 bases). V was trimmed by 7 bases and J by 1 base, leaving 15 bases between them. Germline V lookup: CDR1 SEHNR, CDR2 FQNEAQ (reference sequence). CDR3 length: 15 amino acids. Drawing the rest from reference TRBV7-9 and TRBJ2-3, the complete variable domain is DTGVSQNPRHKITKRGQNVTFRCDPISEHNRLYWYRQTLGQGPEFLTYFQNEAQLEKSRLLSDRFSAERPKGSFSTLEIQRTEQGDSAMYLCASTNSREGTDTQYFGPGTRLTVL.

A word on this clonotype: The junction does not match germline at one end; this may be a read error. The CDR3 bases are TGTGCCAGCAGTTGGGGACTAGCGGTTCGGGAGACCCTGTACTTC. It codes for CASSWGLAVRETLYF. V gene TRBV6-2 or TRBV6-3 combines with J gene TRBJ2-5; 11 nucleotides line up with TRBD2. Germline V gene sequence: CDR1 MNHEY, CDR2 SVGEGT. CDR3 length equals 15 residues.

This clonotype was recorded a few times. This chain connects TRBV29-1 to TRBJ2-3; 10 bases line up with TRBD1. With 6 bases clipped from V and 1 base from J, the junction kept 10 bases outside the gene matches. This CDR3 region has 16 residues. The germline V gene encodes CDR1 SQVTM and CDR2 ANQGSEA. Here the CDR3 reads CSVMGTGDLGTDTQYF. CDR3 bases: TGCAGCGTCATGGGGACAGGGGATTTGGGCACAGATACGCAGTATTTT.

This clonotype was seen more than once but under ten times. The CDR3: CAISEGRVERSEQYF. CDR3 DNA: TGTGCCATCAGTGAGGGACGGGTCGAGAGAAGCGAGCAGTACTTC. The chain uses TRBV10-3 and TRBJ2-7, with D unresolved. This CDR3 contains 15 residues. From germline, CDR1 is ENHRY and CDR2 SYGVKD. Trimming cost V 2 bases and J 6 bases, with 17 bases left between them.

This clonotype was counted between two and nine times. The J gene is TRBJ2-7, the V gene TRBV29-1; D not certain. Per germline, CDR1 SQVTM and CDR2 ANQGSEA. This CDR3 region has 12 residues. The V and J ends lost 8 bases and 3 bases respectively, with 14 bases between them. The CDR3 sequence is CSTFDLFYEQYF. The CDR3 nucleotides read TGCAGCACATTTGACTTGTTCTACGAGCAGTACTTC.

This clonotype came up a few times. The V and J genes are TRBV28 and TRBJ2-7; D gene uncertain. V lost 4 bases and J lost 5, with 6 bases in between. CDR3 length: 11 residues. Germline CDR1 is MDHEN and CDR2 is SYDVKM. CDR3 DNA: TGTGCCAGCAGTTCAGACCACGAGCAGTACTTC. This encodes CASSSDHEQYF.

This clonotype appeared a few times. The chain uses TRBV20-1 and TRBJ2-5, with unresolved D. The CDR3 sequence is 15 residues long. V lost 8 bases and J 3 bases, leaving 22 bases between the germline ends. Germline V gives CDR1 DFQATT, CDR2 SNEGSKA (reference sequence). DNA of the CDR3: TGCAGTTCCTCTGCGTTGCTACCCCCCGAAGAGACCCAGTACTTC. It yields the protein CSSSALLPPEETQYF.